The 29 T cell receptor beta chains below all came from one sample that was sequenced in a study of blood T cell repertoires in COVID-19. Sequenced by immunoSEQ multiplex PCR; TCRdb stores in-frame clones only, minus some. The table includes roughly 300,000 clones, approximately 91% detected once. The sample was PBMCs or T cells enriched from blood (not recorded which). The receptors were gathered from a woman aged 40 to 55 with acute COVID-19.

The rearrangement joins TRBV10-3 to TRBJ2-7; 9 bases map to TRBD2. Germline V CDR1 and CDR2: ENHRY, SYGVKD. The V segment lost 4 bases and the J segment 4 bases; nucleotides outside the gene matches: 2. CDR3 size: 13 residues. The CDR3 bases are TGTGCCATCAGTGGCCTAGCGGGATACGAGCAGTACTTC. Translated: CAISGLAGYEQYF.

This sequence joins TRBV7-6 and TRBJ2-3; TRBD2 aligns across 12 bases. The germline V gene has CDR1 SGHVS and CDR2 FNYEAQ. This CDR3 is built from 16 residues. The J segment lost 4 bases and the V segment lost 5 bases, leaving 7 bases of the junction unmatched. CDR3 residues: CASSPDPSGGADTQYF. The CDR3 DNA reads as TGTGCCAGCAGCCCAGACCCTAGCGGGGGGGCAGATACGCAGTATTTT.

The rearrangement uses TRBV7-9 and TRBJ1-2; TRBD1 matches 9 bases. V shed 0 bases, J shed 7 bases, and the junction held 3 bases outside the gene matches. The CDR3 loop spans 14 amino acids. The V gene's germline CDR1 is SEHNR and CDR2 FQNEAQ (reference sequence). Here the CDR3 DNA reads TGTGCCAGCAGCTTAGCGGGGACAGGGTCTGGCTACACCTTC. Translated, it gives CASSLAGTGSGYTF.

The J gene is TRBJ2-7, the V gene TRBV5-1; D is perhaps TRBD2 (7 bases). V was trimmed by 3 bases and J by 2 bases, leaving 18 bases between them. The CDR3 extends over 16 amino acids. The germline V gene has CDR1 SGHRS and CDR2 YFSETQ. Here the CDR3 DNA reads TGCGCCAGCAGCTGGGGGGGCGCAGGGGCTGCCTACGAGCAGTACTTC. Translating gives CASSWGGAGAAYEQYF.

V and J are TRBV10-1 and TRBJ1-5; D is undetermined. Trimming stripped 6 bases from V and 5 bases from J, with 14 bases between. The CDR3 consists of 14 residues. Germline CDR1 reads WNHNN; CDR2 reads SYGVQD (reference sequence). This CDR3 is CASRTGARHQPQHF. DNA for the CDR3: TGCGCCAGCAGGACGGGAGCACGGCATCAGCCCCAGCATTTT.

The CDR3 sequence is CAWSGLSHVNYGYTF. The CDR3 DNA follows: TGTGCCTGGAGTGGCCTTAGCCACGTCAACTATGGCTACACCTTC. The chain joins TRBV30 to TRBJ1-2; no clear D gene. Germline-derived CDR1 and CDR2 are GTSNPN and SVGIG (reference sequence). The CDR3 covers 15 residues. V lost 1 base and J lost 2, with 14 bases in between.

The CDR3, as DNA: TGTGCCAGCAGCGCCTACTCGGGAGTTTACAATGAGCAGTTCTTC. Its translation is CASSAYSGVYNEQFF. This chain uses TRBV6-5 with TRBJ2-1, with a weak D call TRBD2 (6 bases). The CDR3 spans 15 residues. Germline loops: CDR1 MNHEY, CDR2 SVGAGI. V was clipped by 6 bases and J by 4 bases, with 16 bases between them.

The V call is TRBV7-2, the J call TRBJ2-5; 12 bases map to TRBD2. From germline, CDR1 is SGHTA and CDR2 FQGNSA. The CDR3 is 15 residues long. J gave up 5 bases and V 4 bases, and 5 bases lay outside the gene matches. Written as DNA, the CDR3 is TGTGCCAGCAGCTCGACTAGCGGGGGATCGGAGACCCAGTACTTC. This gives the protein CASSSTSGGSETQYF. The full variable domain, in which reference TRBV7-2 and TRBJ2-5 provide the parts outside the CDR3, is GAGVSQSPSNKVTEKGKDVELRCDPISGHTALYWYRQSLGQGLEFLIYFQGNSAPDKSGLPSDRFSAERTGGSVSTLTIQRTQQEDSAVYLCASSSTSGGSETQYFGPGTRLLVL.

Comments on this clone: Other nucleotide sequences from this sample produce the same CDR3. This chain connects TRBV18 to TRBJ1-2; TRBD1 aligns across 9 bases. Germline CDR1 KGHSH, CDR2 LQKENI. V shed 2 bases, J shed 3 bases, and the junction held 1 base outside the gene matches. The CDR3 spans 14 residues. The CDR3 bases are TGTGCCAGCTCACCAGGGGACAGGGACTATGGCTACACCTTC. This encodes CASSPGDRDYGYTF.

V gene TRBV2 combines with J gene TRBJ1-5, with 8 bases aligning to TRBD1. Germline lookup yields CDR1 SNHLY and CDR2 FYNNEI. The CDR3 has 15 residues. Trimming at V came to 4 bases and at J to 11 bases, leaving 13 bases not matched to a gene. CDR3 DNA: TGTGCCAGCAGTGGAGACAGGGGAGAAGGGGTGGCCCAGCATTTT. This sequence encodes CASSGDRGEGVAQHF.

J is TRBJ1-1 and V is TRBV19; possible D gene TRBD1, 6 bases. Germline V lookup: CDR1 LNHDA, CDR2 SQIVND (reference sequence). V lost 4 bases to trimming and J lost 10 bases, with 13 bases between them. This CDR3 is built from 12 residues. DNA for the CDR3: TGTGCCAGTAGTACCCAACAGGGCCCAGCTTTCTTT. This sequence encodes CASSTQQGPAFF.

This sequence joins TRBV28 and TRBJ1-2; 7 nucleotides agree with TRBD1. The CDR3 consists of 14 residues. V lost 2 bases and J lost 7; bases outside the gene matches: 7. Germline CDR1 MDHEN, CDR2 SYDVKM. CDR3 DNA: TGTGCCAGCAGTTTAAGTGAGGGGGCCTTTGGCTACACCTTC. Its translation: CASSLSEGAFGYTF.

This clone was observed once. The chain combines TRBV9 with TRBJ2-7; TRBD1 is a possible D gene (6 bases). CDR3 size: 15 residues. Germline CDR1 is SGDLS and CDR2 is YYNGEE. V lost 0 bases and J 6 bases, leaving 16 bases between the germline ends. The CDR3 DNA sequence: TGTGCCAGCAGCGTAGGGACAGAAAGCGTAGGCGAGCAGTACTTC. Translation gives CASSVGTESVGEQYF. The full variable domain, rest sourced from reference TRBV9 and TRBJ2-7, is DSGVTQTPKHLITATGQRVTLRCSPRSGDLSVYWYQQSLDQGLQFLIQYYNGEERAKGNILERFSAQQFPDLHSELNLSSLELGDSALYFCASSVGTESVGEQYFGPGTRLTVT.

The DNA of the CDR3 is TGTGCCAGCAGCTTGCAAGACAGGGTCGTGTGGGGCTACACCTTC. Its protein is CASSLQDRVVWGYTF. The chain couples TRBV5-4 to TRBJ1-2, with 7 nucleotides matching TRBD1. Germline assignment: CDR1 SGHNT and CDR2 YYREEE (reference sequence). V trimming: 1 base; J trimming: 8 bases; junction bases outside the gene matches: 11. The CDR3 has 15 residues.

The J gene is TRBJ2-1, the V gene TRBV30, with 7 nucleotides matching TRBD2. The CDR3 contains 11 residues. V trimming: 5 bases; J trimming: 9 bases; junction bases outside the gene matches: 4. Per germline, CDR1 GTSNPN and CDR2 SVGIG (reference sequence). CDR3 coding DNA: TGTGCCTGGTGGGAGGGGACTGAGCAGTTCTTC. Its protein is CAWWEGTEQFF. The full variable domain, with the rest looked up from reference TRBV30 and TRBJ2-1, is SQTIHQWPATLVQPVGSPLSLECTVEGTSNPNLYWYRQAAGRGLQLLFYSVGIGQISSEVPQNLSASRPQDRQFILSSKKLLLSDSGFYLCAWWEGTEQFFGPGTRLTVL.

The CDR3, as DNA: TGTGCCAGCAGCCTAGTAGGGGGACCTAGCACAGATACGCAGTATTTT. This sequence encodes CASSLVGGPSTDTQYF. This rearrangement joins TRBV9 to TRBJ2-3; TRBD1 might be the D (6 bases). CDR1 is SGDLS, CDR2 YYNGEE, per germline. There are 16 residues in the CDR3. Trimming took 4 bases from V and 0 from J, leaving 15 bases between them.

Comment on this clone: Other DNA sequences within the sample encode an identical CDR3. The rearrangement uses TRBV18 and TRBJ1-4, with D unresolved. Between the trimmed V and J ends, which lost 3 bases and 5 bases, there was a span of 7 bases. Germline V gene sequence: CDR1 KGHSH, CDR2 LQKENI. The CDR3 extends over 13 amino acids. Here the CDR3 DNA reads TGTGCCAGCTCACCGGGCCTAAATGAAAAACTGTTTTTT. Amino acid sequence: CASSPGLNEKLFF.

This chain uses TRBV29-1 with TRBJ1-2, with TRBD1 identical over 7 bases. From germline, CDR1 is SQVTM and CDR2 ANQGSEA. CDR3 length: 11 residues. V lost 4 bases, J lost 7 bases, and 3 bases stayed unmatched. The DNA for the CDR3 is TGCAGCGTTGCCCCAGGGGGTGGCTACACCTTC. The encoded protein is CSVAPGGGYTF.

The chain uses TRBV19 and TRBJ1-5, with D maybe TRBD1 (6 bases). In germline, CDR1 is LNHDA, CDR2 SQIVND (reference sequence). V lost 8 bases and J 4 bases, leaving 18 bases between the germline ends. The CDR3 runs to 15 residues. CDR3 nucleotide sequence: TGTGCCAGTGGGAGATACAGGGATCGTAATCAGCCCCAGCATTTT. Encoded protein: CASGRYRDRNQPQHF.

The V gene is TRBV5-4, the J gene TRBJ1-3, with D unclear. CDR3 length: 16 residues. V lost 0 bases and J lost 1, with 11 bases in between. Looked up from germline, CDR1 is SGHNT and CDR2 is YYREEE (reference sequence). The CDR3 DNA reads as TGTGCCAGCAGCTTGGACAGTTCTTCTTCTGGAAACACCATATATTTT. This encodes CASSLDSSSSGNTIYF.

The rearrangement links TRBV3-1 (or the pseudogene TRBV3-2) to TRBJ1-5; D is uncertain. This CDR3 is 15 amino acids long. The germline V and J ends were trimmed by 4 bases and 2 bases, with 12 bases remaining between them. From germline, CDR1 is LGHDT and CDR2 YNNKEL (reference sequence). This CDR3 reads CASSRGITGNQPQHF. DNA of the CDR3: TGTGCCAGCAGCCGAGGGATAACGGGCAATCAGCCCCAGCATTTT.

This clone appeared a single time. The CDR3 reads CTSSQHIQGSGNTIYF. The CDR3 bases are TGCACCAGCAGCCAACATATACAGGGGTCCGGAAACACCATATATTTT. The rearrangement uses TRBV1 and TRBJ1-3; TRBD1 is the table's D call, not checked against the DNA. TRBV1 is classified as a pseudogene. This CDR3 region has 16 residues.

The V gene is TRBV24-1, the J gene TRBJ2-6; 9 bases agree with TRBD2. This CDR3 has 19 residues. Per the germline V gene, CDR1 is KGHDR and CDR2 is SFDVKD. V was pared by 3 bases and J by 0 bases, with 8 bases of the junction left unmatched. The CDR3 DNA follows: TGTGCCACCAGTGATGCCCGGGGTAGCGGGAGCTCTGGGGCCAACGTCCTGACTTTC. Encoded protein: CATSDARGSGSSGANVLTF.

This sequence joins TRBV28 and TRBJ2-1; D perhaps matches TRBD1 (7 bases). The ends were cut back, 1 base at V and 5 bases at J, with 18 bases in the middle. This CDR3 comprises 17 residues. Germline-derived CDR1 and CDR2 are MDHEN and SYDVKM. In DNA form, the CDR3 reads TGTGCCAGCAGTTTATCCTCCCCAGGAGGGGGCCACAATGAGCAGTTCTTC. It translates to CASSLSSPGGGHNEQFF.

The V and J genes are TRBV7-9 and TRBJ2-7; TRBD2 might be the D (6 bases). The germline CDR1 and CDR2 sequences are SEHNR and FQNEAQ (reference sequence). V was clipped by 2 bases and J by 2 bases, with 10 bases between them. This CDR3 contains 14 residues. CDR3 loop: CASSLLEGPYEQYF. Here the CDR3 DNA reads TGTGCCAGCAGCTTACTGGAGGGCCCCTACGAGCAGTACTTC.

The CDR3 DNA follows: TGTGCCAGCAGTTTATCCCCGGAGACTAGCACAGATACGCAGTATTTT. It translates to CASSLSPETSTDTQYF. The chain uses TRBV28 and TRBJ2-3; no reliable D call. The germline V and J ends were trimmed by 1 base and 0 bases, with 11 bases remaining between them. This CDR3 comprises 16 residues. Germline lookup yields CDR1 MDHEN and CDR2 SYDVKM.

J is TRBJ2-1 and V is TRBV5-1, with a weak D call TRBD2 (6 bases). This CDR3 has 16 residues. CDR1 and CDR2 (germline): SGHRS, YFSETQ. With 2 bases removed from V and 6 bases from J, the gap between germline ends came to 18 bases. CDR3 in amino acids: CASSLGGGMIGNEQFF. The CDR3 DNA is TGCGCCAGCAGCTTAGGTGGGGGGATGATTGGCAATGAGCAGTTCTTC.

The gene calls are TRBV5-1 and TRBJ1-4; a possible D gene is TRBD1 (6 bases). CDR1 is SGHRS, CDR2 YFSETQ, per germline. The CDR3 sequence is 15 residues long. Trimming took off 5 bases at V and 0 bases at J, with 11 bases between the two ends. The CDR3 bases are TGCGCCAGCAGAGTATGGACAGCAACTAATGAAAAACTGTTTTTT. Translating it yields CASRVWTATNEKLFF.

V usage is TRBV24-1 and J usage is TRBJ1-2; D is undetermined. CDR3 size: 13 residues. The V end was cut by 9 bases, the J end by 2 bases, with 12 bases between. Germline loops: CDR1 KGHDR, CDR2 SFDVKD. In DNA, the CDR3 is TGTGCCACCCAAGACACTAGCAACTATGGCTACACCTTC. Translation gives CATQDTSNYGYTF.